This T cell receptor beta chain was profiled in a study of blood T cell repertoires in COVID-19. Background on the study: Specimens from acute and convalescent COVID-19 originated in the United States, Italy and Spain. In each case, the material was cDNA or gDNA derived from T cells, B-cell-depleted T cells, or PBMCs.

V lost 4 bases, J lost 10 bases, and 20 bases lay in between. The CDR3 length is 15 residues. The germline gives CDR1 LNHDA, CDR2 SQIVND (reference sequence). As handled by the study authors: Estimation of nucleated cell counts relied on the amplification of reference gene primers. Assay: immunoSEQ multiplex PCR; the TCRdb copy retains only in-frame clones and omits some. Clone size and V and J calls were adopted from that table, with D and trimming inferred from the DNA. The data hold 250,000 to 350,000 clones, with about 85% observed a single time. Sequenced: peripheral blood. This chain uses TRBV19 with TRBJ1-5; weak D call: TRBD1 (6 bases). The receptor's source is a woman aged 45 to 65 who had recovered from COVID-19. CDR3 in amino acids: CASSTAGADSKPQHF. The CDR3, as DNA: TGTGCCAGTAGTACGGCAGGGGCCGATTCCAAACCCCAGCATTTT.